Sequencing of this TCR beta chain was carried out in a study of blood T cell repertoires in COVID-19. In the study overall: Sample material is recorded as cDNA or gDNA derived from T cells, B-cell-depleted T cells, or PBMCs.

TCRdb keeps only in-frame clones here, not all; method: immunoSEQ multiplex PCR. The sample carries around 140,000 clones, around 81% recorded once. In this sample, this clone turned up once. CDR3 length: 14 residues. The V end lost 0 bases, the J end lost 7 bases, and 10 bases lay between the germline ends. In germline, CDR1 is SGHRS, CDR2 YFSETQ. This receptor was taken from a woman in her fifties or sixties with acute or convalescent COVID-19. Material for sequencing was peripheral blood. This chain uses TRBV5-1 with TRBJ1-4; TRBD1 is a possible D gene (5 bases). CDR3 residues: CASSLAGEGEKLFF. Here the CDR3 DNA reads TGCGCCAGCAGCTTGGCGGGGGAAGGTGAAAAACTGTTTTTT.